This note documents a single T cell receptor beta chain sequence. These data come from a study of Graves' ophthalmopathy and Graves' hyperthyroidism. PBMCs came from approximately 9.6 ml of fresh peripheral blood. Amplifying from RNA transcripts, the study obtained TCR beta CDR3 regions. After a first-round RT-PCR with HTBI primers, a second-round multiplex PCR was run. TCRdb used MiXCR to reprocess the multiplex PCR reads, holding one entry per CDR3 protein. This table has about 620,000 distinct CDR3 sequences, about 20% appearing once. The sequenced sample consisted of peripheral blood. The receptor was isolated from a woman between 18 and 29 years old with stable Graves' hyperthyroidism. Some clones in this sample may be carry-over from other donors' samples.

The chain's CDR3 is CASSQDLLSFSGNTIYF. The CDR3 nucleotides read TGTGCCAGCAGCCAAGATCTTCTTTCCTTCTCTGGAAACACCATATATTTT. The rearrangement uses TRBV3-1 and TRBJ1-3, with unresolved D. The CDR3 runs 17 residues. Germline V CDR1 and CDR2: LGHDT, YNNKEL (reference sequence). V was pared by 0 bases and J by 0 bases, with 12 bases between.